These T cell receptor beta chains were read from a single sample in a study of cytomegalovirus exposure and HLA in healthy donors. Assay: immunoSEQ multiplex PCR; the TCRdb copy retains only in-frame clones and omits some. The sample shows approximately 190,000 clones, roughly 77% of them seen only once. Sequencing input: PBMCs. The receptors stem from a man between 35 and 55 years old in good health and CMV-seropositive. Each CDR3 is given with its conserved first and last residue. The order of the fields is V gene, D gene, J gene, clone size, CDR3 DNA, CDR3 protein. D genes are given only for firm matches. Size tells how often a clone was seen (once, few, many) or the class of an expanded clone, and some rows leave it out.

v_gene: TRBV7-2
d_gene: TRBD2
j_gene: TRBJ2-7
abundance: -
CDR3nt: TGTGCCAGCAGCTGGACTAGCGGGAGTTACGAGCAGTACTTC
CDR3aa: CASSWTSGSYEQYF

v_gene: TRBV4-1
d_gene: TRBD2
j_gene: TRBJ2-1
abundance: -
CDR3nt: TGCGCCAGCAGCCAAGAAACGGGCGCGGGGGGGCCCCATGAGCAGTTCTTC
CDR3aa: CASSQETGAGGPHEQFF

v_gene: TRBV18
d_gene: -
j_gene: TRBJ2-5
abundance: -
CDR3nt: TGTGCCAGCTCACCCCCGCGGGCCTCGGGAGAGACCCAGTACTTC
CDR3aa: CASSPPRASGETQYF

v_gene: TRBV7-7
d_gene: TRBD2
j_gene: TRBJ2-5
abundance: -
CDR3nt: TGTGCCAGCAGCTTAGGGCTAGCGGGGGCCGCTCAAGAGACCCAGTACTTC
CDR3aa: CASSLGLAGAAQETQYF

v_gene: TRBV5-1
d_gene: -
j_gene: TRBJ2-2
abundance: -
CDR3nt: TGCGCCAGCAGCTTCCGGCCCCAGGGGTTGTCCGGGGAGCTGTTTTTT
CDR3aa: CASSFRPQGLSGELFF

v_gene: TRBV6-5
d_gene: TRBD2
j_gene: TRBJ2-7
abundance: -
CDR3nt: TGTGCCAGCAGTTCGCTACGGACTAGCGGAACCTACGAGCAGTACTTC
CDR3aa: CASSSLRTSGTYEQYF

v_gene: TRBV5-4
d_gene: TRBD1
j_gene: TRBJ1-3
abundance: once
CDR3nt: TGTGCCAGCAGCCGCGGCCAGGGGGCTGGTGGAAACACCATATATTTT
CDR3aa: CASSRGQGAGGNTIYF

v_gene: TRBV13
d_gene: -
j_gene: TRBJ2-7
abundance: once
CDR3nt: TGTGCCAGCAGCTTAGGCGGCGGGGCTTACACCTACGAGCAGTACTTC
CDR3aa: CASSLGGGAYTYEQYF

v_gene: TRBV2
d_gene: -
j_gene: TRBJ1-2
abundance: few
CDR3nt: TGTGCCAGCAGTACCTCAGGGTTCTATGGCTACACCTTC
CDR3aa: CASSTSGFYGYTF

v_gene: TRBV2
d_gene: TRBD2
j_gene: TRBJ2-5
abundance: -
CDR3nt: TGTGCCAGTCCGGGACTAGGAGAGACCCAGTACTTC
CDR3aa: CASPGLGETQYF

v_gene: TRBV6-5
d_gene: TRBD1
j_gene: TRBJ2-7
abundance: -
CDR3nt: TGTGCCAGCCTTGTGGCGGACAGGGGTGAGCAGTACTTC
CDR3aa: CASLVADRGEQYF

v_gene: TRBV7-2
d_gene: -
j_gene: TRBJ1-4
abundance: -
CDR3nt: TGTGCCAGCAGCTTAGGAGTTAACGAAAAACTGTTTTTT
CDR3aa: CASSLGVNEKLFF

v_gene: TRBV7-9
d_gene: -
j_gene: TRBJ2-7
abundance: few
CDR3nt: TGTGCCAGCAGCCGAACCGGACAAGAGGACGAGCAGTACTTC
CDR3aa: CASSRTGQEDEQYF

v_gene: TRBV19
d_gene: -
j_gene: TRBJ2-2
abundance: -
CDR3nt: TGTGCCAGTAGCATATGGCAGAACACCGGGGAGCTGTTTTTT
CDR3aa: CASSIWQNTGELFF

v_gene: TRBV5-1
d_gene: -
j_gene: TRBJ1-5
abundance: -
CDR3nt: TGCGCCAGCAGCTTGGTCCCAGGGGAACAGCCCCAGCATTTT
CDR3aa: CASSLVPGEQPQHF

v_gene: TRBV10-1
d_gene: -
j_gene: TRBJ1-1
abundance: -
CDR3nt: TGCGCCAGCAGTGGGGGGGAAACAGAAGCTTTCTTT
CDR3aa: CASSGGETEAFF

v_gene: TRBV15
d_gene: -
j_gene: TRBJ1-5
abundance: once
CDR3nt: TGTGCCACCAGCAGAGATAAGGGGTACAATCAGCCCCAGCATTTT
CDR3aa: CATSRDKGYNQPQHF

v_gene: TRBV6-6
d_gene: -
j_gene: TRBJ1-2
abundance: -
CDR3nt: TGTGCCAGCACCCTACTGGGCAGGGAGGGACACTATGGCTACACCTTC
CDR3aa: CASTLLGREGHYGYTF

v_gene: TRBV11-2
d_gene: -
j_gene: TRBJ2-1
abundance: few
CDR3nt: TGTGCCAGCAGCGCGTCGGGTGAGCAGTTCTTC
CDR3aa: CASSASGEQFF

v_gene: TRBV5-1
d_gene: -
j_gene: TRBJ2-5
abundance: -
CDR3nt: TGCGCCAGCAGCACGGACTACCAAGAGACCCAGTACTTC
CDR3aa: CASSTDYQETQYF

v_gene: TRBV6-5
d_gene: -
j_gene: TRBJ1-2
abundance: -
CDR3nt: TGTGCCAGCACCCGAGGGGGTGGCTATGGCTACACCTTC
CDR3aa: CASTRGGGYGYTF

v_gene: TRBV6-1
d_gene: TRBD1
j_gene: TRBJ2-3
abundance: once
CDR3nt: TGTGCCAGCAGTGGCCCCGGGGACAGGTGGGCAGATACGCAGTATTTT
CDR3aa: CASSGPGDRWADTQYF

v_gene: TRBV6-5
d_gene: TRBD2
j_gene: TRBJ2-7
abundance: -
CDR3nt: TGTGCCAGCAGTTACGGGGGAGGGCTGAGATCCTACGAGCAGTACTTC
CDR3aa: CASSYGGGLRSYEQYF

v_gene: TRBV29-1
d_gene: -
j_gene: TRBJ2-1
abundance: -
CDR3nt: TGCAGCGTTGAAAGCTCTGCCTCCTACAATGAGCAGTTCTTC
CDR3aa: CSVESSASYNEQFF

v_gene: TRBV4-2
d_gene: TRBD2
j_gene: TRBJ2-1
abundance: -
CDR3nt: TGTGCCAGCAGCCAAGGCGGGGGGGCCGGTCATGAGCAGTTCTTC
CDR3aa: CASSQGGGAGHEQFF

v_gene: TRBV10-1
d_gene: TRBD1
j_gene: TRBJ2-2
abundance: few
CDR3nt: TGCGCCAGCAGTGACTGGGGGACAGGGTTCACCGGGGAGCTGTTTTTT
CDR3aa: CASSDWGTGFTGELFF

v_gene: TRBV5-1
d_gene: TRBD2
j_gene: TRBJ2-7
abundance: few
CDR3nt: TGCGCCAGCAGCCCTCGACTAGCGGGAGATGACGAGCAGTACTTC
CDR3aa: CASSPRLAGDDEQYF

v_gene: TRBV5-1
d_gene: TRBD1
j_gene: TRBJ2-1
abundance: -
CDR3nt: TGCGCCAGCAGCTTACGTGGACAGGGGGCGTACAATGAGCAGTTCTTC
CDR3aa: CASSLRGQGAYNEQFF

v_gene: TRBV28
d_gene: -
j_gene: TRBJ2-4
abundance: -
CDR3nt: TGTGCCAGCAGTTTATCCATGGACCGGGGGAACATTCAGTACTTC
CDR3aa: CASSLSMDRGNIQYF

v_gene: TRBV7-8
d_gene: TRBD1
j_gene: TRBJ1-4
abundance: -
CDR3nt: TGTGCCAGCAGCTCCCAGGGGGATGAAAAACTGTTTTTT
CDR3aa: CASSSQGDEKLFF

v_gene: TRBV4-2
d_gene: -
j_gene: TRBJ2-2
abundance: -
CDR3nt: TGTGCCAGCAGCCAAGATCCAGCGGGCACCGGGGAGCTGTTTTTT
CDR3aa: CASSQDPAGTGELFF

v_gene: TRBV14
d_gene: TRBD1
j_gene: TRBJ1-3
abundance: -
CDR3nt: TGTGCCAGCAGCCGACAGGGGCCCCATCTCTCTGGAAACACCATATATTTT
CDR3aa: CASSRQGPHLSGNTIYF

v_gene: TRBV7-9
d_gene: -
j_gene: TRBJ2-3
abundance: few
CDR3nt: TGTGCCAGCAGCTTCCTAAGATCGGATACGCAGTATTTT
CDR3aa: CASSFLRSDTQYF

v_gene: TRBV2
d_gene: -
j_gene: TRBJ1-2
abundance: -
CDR3nt: TGTGCCAGCAGTCTCCAGGGGCACCTCTATGGCTACACCTTC
CDR3aa: CASSLQGHLYGYTF

v_gene: TRBV29-1
d_gene: TRBD1
j_gene: TRBJ1-6
abundance: -
CDR3nt: TGCAGCGTCATGACAGGGGATATAGGGTCACCCCTCCACTTT
CDR3aa: CSVMTGDIGSPLHF

v_gene: TRBV27
d_gene: -
j_gene: TRBJ1-5
abundance: -
CDR3nt: TGTGCCAGCAGTTTAGGCAGGGACAATCAGCCCCAGCATTTT
CDR3aa: CASSLGRDNQPQHF

v_gene: TRBV28
d_gene: TRBD1
j_gene: TRBJ1-2
abundance: -
CDR3nt: TGTGCCAGCAGGCCCCCGGGACAGGGACGTGGCTACACCTTC
CDR3aa: CASRPPGQGRGYTF

v_gene: TRBV6-5
d_gene: -
j_gene: TRBJ1-6
abundance: -
CDR3nt: TGTGCCAGCAGTTACGTGGCGGAGAATTCACCCCTCCACTTT
CDR3aa: CASSYVAENSPLHF

v_gene: TRBV5-1
d_gene: TRBD2
j_gene: TRBJ2-1
abundance: -
CDR3nt: TGCGCCAGCAGCTTGGAGCGACTAGCGAGCTTGGAGCAGTTCTTC
CDR3aa: CASSLERLASLEQFF

v_gene: TRBV7-9
d_gene: -
j_gene: TRBJ2-3
abundance: -
CDR3nt: TGTGCCAGCAGCTTAAGGCGGGGGCGACAAGATACGCAGTATTTT
CDR3aa: CASSLRRGRQDTQYF

v_gene: TRBV28
d_gene: TRBD1
j_gene: TRBJ2-5
abundance: once
CDR3nt: TGTGCCAGCAGTCCACACGACAGGGCTTGGGAGACCCAGTACTTC
CDR3aa: CASSPHDRAWETQYF

v_gene: TRBV18
d_gene: -
j_gene: TRBJ2-2
abundance: -
CDR3nt: TGTGCCAGCTCACGCGATACGAACACCGGGGAGCTGTTTTTT
CDR3aa: CASSRDTNTGELFF

v_gene: TRBV5-5
d_gene: TRBD1
j_gene: TRBJ2-7
abundance: -
CDR3nt: TGTGCCAGCAGCTTGGCCGGGACAGCTTCCTACGAGCAGTACTTC
CDR3aa: CASSLAGTASYEQYF

v_gene: TRBV7-9
d_gene: -
j_gene: TRBJ2-7
abundance: -
CDR3nt: TGTGCCAGCAGCTTAGCGTACGGGGCCTACGAGCAGTACTTC
CDR3aa: CASSLAYGAYEQYF

v_gene: TRBV4-3
d_gene: -
j_gene: TRBJ2-4
abundance: -
CDR3nt: TGCGCCAGCAGCCAAGATGAGGGGGGGGGAAACATTCAGTACTTC
CDR3aa: CASSQDEGGGNIQYF